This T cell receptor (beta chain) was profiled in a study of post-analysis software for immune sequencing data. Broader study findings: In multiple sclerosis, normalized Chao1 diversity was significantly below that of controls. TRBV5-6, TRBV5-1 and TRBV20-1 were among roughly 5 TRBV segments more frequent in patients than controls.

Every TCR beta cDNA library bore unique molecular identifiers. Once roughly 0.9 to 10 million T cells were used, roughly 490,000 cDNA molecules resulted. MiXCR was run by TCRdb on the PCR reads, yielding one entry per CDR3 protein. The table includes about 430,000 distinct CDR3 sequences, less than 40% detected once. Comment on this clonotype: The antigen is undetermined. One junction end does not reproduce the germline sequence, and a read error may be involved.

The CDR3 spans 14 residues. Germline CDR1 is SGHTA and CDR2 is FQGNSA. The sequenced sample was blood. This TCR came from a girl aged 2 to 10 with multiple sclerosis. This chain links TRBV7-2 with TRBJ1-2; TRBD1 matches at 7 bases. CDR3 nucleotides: TGTGCCAGCAGCTTAGGAGGGGGCAACTATGGCCACACCTTC. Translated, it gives CASSLGGGNYGHTF. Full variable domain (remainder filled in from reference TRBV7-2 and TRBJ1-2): GAGVSQSPSNKVTEKGKDVELRCDPISGHTALYWYRQSLGQGLEFLIYFQGNSAPDKSGLPSDRFSAERTGGSVSTLTIQRTQQEDSAVYLCASSLGGGNYGHTFGSGTRLTVV.